Listed below are T cell receptor beta chains from one sample, sequenced in a study of cytomegalovirus exposure and HLA in healthy donors. TCRdb's table, derived via immunoSEQ multiplex PCR, lists solely in-frame clones and lacks some. The sample has some 200,000 clones, about 90% seen once; the top ten hold around 0.21%. Sequencing was performed on PBMCs. The receptors shown here come from a girl less than two years old in good health and CMV-seronegative. The CDR3 runs from the conserved cysteine through the conserved F or W. Fields, in order: D gene, J gene, V gene, clone size, CDR3 DNA, CDR3 protein. D genes are given only for firm matches. Size tells how often a clone was seen (once, few, many) or the class of an expanded clone, and some rows leave it out.

D: TRBD1; J: TRBJ1-2; V: TRBV27; size: -; DNA: TGTGCCAGCAGTAGCAGGGGGAATGGCTACACCTTC; CDR3: CASSSRGNGYTF
D: TRBD2; J: TRBJ2-5; V: TRBV30; size: -; DNA: TGTGCCTGGAGCTCTGGCGGGAGGGAGACCCAGTACTTC; CDR3: CAWSSGGRETQYF
D: -; J: TRBJ1-5; V: TRBV7-2; size: -; DNA: TGTGCCAGCAGCTTTTTTGGACAGAATCAGCCCCAGCATTTT; CDR3: CASSFFGQNQPQHF
D: TRBD2; J: TRBJ2-1; V: TRBV7-7; size: -; DNA: TGTGCTAGCAGCTTAGGGGAGGGAAGGGAGCAGTTCTTC; CDR3: CASSLGEGREQFF
D: TRBD1; J: TRBJ2-1; V: TRBV6-1; size: -; DNA: TGTGCCAGCAGACTGACAGGGAATGAGCAGTTCTTC; CDR3: CASRLTGNEQFF
D: -; J: TRBJ2-3; V: TRBV18; size: -; DNA: TGTGCCAGCTCACCAGACAGTCTTTATACGCAGTATTTT; CDR3: CASSPDSLYTQYF
D: TRBD1; J: TRBJ1-1; V: TRBV19; size: -; DNA: TGTGATAACGGACAGGGGGGCTCTGAAGCTTTCTTT; CDR3: CDNGQGGSEAFF
D: -; J: TRBJ2-4; V: TRBV5-6; size: -; DNA: TGTGCCAGCAGTTACAGGGAACAAAACATTCAGTACTTC; CDR3: CASSYREQNIQYF
D: TRBD1; J: TRBJ1-6; V: TRBV6-1; size: -; DNA: TGTGCCGGGGCCCGGGACAGGGTTACTTCACCCCTCCACTTT; CDR3: CAGARDRVTSPLHF
D: TRBD2; J: TRBJ2-7; V: TRBV4-1; size: -; DNA: TGCGCCAGCAGCCAAACTTCGGGCGGGGGGACCTACGAGCAGTACTTC; CDR3: CASSQTSGGGTYEQYF
D: -; J: TRBJ1-6; V: TRBV5-1; size: -; DNA: TGCGCCAGCAGCTTGAGTGGGGAGGCAAATTCACCCCTCCACTTT; CDR3: CASSLSGEANSPLHF
D: -; J: TRBJ1-3; V: TRBV2; size: -; DNA: TGTGCCAGCAGTGGAGAAAACACCATATATTTT; CDR3: CASSGENTIYF
D: TRBD1; J: TRBJ2-7; V: TRBV2; size: once; DNA: TGTGCCACGACCCGGGACAGGGAGAACGAGCAGTACTTC; CDR3: CATTRDRENEQYF
D: TRBD2; J: TRBJ2-3; V: TRBV7-6; size: -; DNA: TGTGCCAGCAGCTTAAGCCACGGAGCGGGGGGCACAGATACGCAGTATTTT; CDR3: CASSLSHGAGGTDTQYF
D: -; J: TRBJ2-5; V: TRBV6-6; size: -; DNA: TGTGCCAGCAGTTACGGTGCGGGAGAGACCCAGTACTTC; CDR3: CASSYGAGETQYF
D: -; J: TRBJ1-2; V: TRBV5-1; size: -; DNA: TGCGCCAGCAGCTTGGACTGGAACTATGGCTACACCTTC; CDR3: CASSLDWNYGYTF
D: TRBD1; J: TRBJ1-2; V: TRBV10-2; size: -; DNA: TGCGCCAGCAGTGATTGGATCGACAGGGACTATGGCTACACCTTC; CDR3: CASSDWIDRDYGYTF
D: -; J: TRBJ1-3; V: TRBV6-5; size: -; DNA: TGTGCCAGCACCACAGGGTCCTCTGGAAACACCATATATTTT; CDR3: CASTTGSSGNTIYF
D: -; J: TRBJ1-1; V: TRBV30; size: -; DNA: TGTGCCTGGTCGGCGGGGAACACTGAAGCTTTCTTT; CDR3: CAWSAGNTEAFF
D: -; J: TRBJ1-1; V: TRBV10-3; size: -; DNA: TGTGCCATCAGTGAGTCTCTCAGTACGAACACTGAAGCTTTCTTT; CDR3: CAISESLSTNTEAFF
D: TRBD2; J: TRBJ2-3; V: TRBV4-2; size: -; DNA: TGTGCCAGCAGCCAGGGACTGACTAGCGGGAGGCAAGATACGCAGTATTTT; CDR3: CASSQGLTSGRQDTQYF
D: TRBD2; J: TRBJ2-7; V: TRBV11-2; size: -; DNA: TGTGCCAGCGGGACCGGGCTAGCGGGCTCCTACGAGCAGTACTTC; CDR3: CASGTGLAGSYEQYF
D: TRBD1; J: TRBJ2-5; V: TRBV9; size: -; DNA: TGTGCCAGCAGCGTCGGACTCGAGGGGGCCGGGGAGACCCAGTACTTC; CDR3: CASSVGLEGAGETQYF